This T cell receptor beta chain was sequenced during a study of beta chain features in type 1 diabetes. Study-level results: Cells with high TCR expression could be over-represented by cDNA sequencing. Short templates might get an advantage during PCR, and this would be equal in patients and controls. Shorter TCRB CDR3s, moderately but significantly so, were found in Type 1 diabetes patients in all four CD4+ subsets.

A note on this clone: The antigen is undetermined.

Reverse transcribing all isolated RNA meant expressed TCRB transcripts were sequenced. Some clones are missing from TCRdb's copy, which holds only in-frame ones; the method was immunoSEQ multiplex PCR. The sample lists roughly 150,000 clones; approximately 8.1% were seen once. V was shortened by 6 bases and J by 1 base, with 10 bases between the two germline ends. The CDR3 spans 15 residues. The germline gives CDR1 WSHSY, CDR2 SAAADI. The sequence was collected from a man younger than 35 with type 1 diabetes. Sequencing input: central memory CD4+ T cells from blood. The V gene is TRBV10-2, the J gene TRBJ1-6, with D perhaps TRBD1 (6 bases). The CDR3 here is CASRTGGSYNSPLHF. CDR3 coding DNA: TGCGCCAGCAGGACAGGCGGGTCCTATAATTCACCCCTCCACTTT.